One sample yielded the 5 T cell receptor beta chains listed below, sequenced in a study of CD8+CD57+ T cells in acquired aplastic anemia. Genomic DNA was employed as the template in profiling TCR beta VDJ and CDR3. TCRdb analysed the reads with MiXCR anew, one entry per CDR3 protein. This repertoire shows roughly 170,000 distinct CDR3 sequences, 60% to 70% found once; its top ten account for 45% to 50%. Sequenced sample: sorted CD4+, CD8+, or CD8+CD57+ T cells (not recorded which) from PBMCs. The receptors come from a human donor in good health.

The table lists this clonotype with a few counts. The chain is built from TRBV7-9 and TRBJ2-7; D assignment may be TRBD1 or TRBD2 (5 bases each). The length of the CDR3 is 13 residues. V gave up 5 bases and J gave up 0 bases, with 8 bases separating them. Germline loops: CDR1 SEHNR, CDR2 FQNEAQ (reference sequence). Written as DNA, the CDR3 is TGTGCCAGCAGCGATGGGGGCTCCTACGAGCAGTACTTC. Translating it yields CASSDGGSYEQYF. The variable domain in full, completed from reference TRBV7-9 and TRBJ2-7, reads DTGVSQNPRHKITKRGQNVTFRCDPISEHNRLYWYRQTLGQGPEFLTYFQNEAQLEKSRLLSDRFSAERPKGSFSTLEIQRTEQGDSAMYLCASSDGGSYEQYFGPGTRLTVT.

The genes are TRBV19 and TRBJ2-2; TRBD1 agrees at 10 bases. The trim removed 3 bases at V and 3 bases at J, leaving 4 bases unmatched. The germline V gene encodes CDR1 LNHDA and CDR2 SQIVND (reference sequence). This CDR3 spans 16 amino acids. CDR3 in DNA: TGTGCCAGTAGTATTTCCGGGACAGGGGACACCGGGGAGCTGTTTTTT. Protein sequence: CASSISGTGDTGELFF.

The CDR3 reads CSAREGASGAYEQYF. CDR3 DNA sequence: TGCAGTGCTAGAGAGGGTGCTAGCGGGGCCTACGAGCAGTACTTC. The chain recombines TRBV20-1 with TRBJ2-7, with TRBD2 matching over 9 bases. V lost 0 bases to trimming and J lost 2 bases; unmatched junction nucleotides: 5. This CDR3 is built from 15 residues. Germline CDR1 DFQATT, CDR2 SNEGSKA (reference sequence).

This clonotype was picked up a small number of times. The rearrangement joins TRBV10-3 to TRBJ1-6; 7 nucleotides match TRBD1. V was clipped by 6 bases and J by 6 bases; unmatched bases: 8. This CDR3 has 15 residues. Germline lookup yields CDR1 ENHRY and CDR2 SYGVKD. DNA of the CDR3: TGTGCCATCAGAGGAGATGGGACAGCTAATTCACCCCTCCACTTT. Residues: CAIRGDGTANSPLHF.

V is TRBV19 and J is TRBJ2-7; TRBD1 might be the D (6 bases). This CDR3 contains 14 residues. Germline V gene data show CDR1 as LNHDA and CDR2 as SQIVND (reference sequence). Trimming took 3 bases from V and 4 from J, leaving 13 bases between them. CDR3 in DNA: TGTGCCAGTAGTATCAGTACAGGGCGATACGAGCAGTACTTC. Translated: CASSISTGRYEQYF.